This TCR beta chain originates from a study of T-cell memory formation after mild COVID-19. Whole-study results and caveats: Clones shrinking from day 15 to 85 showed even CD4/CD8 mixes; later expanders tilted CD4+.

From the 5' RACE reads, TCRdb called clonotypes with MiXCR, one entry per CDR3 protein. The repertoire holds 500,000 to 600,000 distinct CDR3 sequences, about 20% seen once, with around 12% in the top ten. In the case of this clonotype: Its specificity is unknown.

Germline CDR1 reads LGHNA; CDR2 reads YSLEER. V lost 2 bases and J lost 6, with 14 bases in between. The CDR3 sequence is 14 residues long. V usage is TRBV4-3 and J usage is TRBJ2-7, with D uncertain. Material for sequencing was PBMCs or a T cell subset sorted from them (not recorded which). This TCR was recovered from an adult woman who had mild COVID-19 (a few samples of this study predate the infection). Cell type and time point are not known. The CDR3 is CASSQRPSQSEQYF. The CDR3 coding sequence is TGCGCCAGCAGCCAACGTCCGAGTCAGAGCGAGCAGTACTTC.